What follows are 29 T cell receptor beta chains derived from one specimen sequenced in a study of low-dose radiotherapy and immunotherapy resistance in tumors. Priming of first-strand cDNA relied on TRAV- and TRBV-specific primers (covering alpha and beta chains). Using a constant-region primer together with a V-primer adapter, TCRs were subjected to roughly 18 PCR cycles of amplification. TCRdb recomputed calls from the reads with MiXCR, one row per CDR3 protein. The sample lists around 84,000 distinct CDR3 sequences; 15% to 20% were seen once. As for time point: after trial treatment. Stated treatment: LDRT plus nivolumab, ipilimumab, low-dose cyclophosphamide and aspirin (RACIN trial). Sequenced material: PBMCs, taken after low-dose radiotherapy plus immunotherapy. Every receptor here comes from a male donor with prostate cancer.

This clonotype was recorded many times. V and J are TRBV4-3 and TRBJ2-1; D remains unclear. The germline gives CDR1 LGHNA, CDR2 YSLEER. The V end lost 1 base, the J end lost 6 bases, and 13 bases lay between the germline ends. This CDR3 is 15 amino acids long. In DNA, the CDR3 is TGCGCCAGCAGCCAAGCGCTTTTAAACGGCAATGAGCAGTTCTTC. Translating it yields CASSQALLNGNEQFF.

This clonotype was seen repeatedly, ten times or more. The V and J genes are TRBV6-2 or TRBV6-3 and TRBJ2-7; possibly TRBD1 for D (5 bases). Germline CDR1 reads MNHEY; CDR2 reads SVGEGT. Trimming shortened V by 7 bases and J by 5 bases, and 12 bases separated the two germline ends. This CDR3 has 12 residues. The CDR3 bases are TGTGCCAGCACAGGGAATGCTGACGAGCAGTACTTC. It codes for CASTGNADEQYF.

Ten or more counts support this clonotype. The CDR3 sequence: CASSRIQGATYNEQFF. DNA for the CDR3: TGTGCCAGCAGCCGCATACAGGGGGCTACCTACAATGAGCAGTTCTTC. The rearrangement links TRBV14 to TRBJ2-1; the match to TRBD1 covers 9 bases. The CDR3 totals 16 residues. V gave up 4 bases and J gave up 2 bases; unmatched junction bases: 6. Per germline, CDR1 SGHDN and CDR2 FVKESK.

At least ten counts were recorded for this clonotype. CDR3 in DNA: TGTGCCAGCAGCCCCTTTCTGACTAGCGGGATCGGCGAGCAGTACTTC. It specifies CASSPFLTSGIGEQYF. The chain combines TRBV5-5 with TRBJ2-7; 11 bases are shared with TRBD2. V lost 4 bases and J lost 6; bases outside the gene matches: 12. Per germline, CDR1 SGHKS and CDR2 YYEKEE (reference sequence). The CDR3 is made up of 16 amino acids.

This clonotype occurred many times. The chain is built from TRBV7-8 and TRBJ2-7, with unresolved D. Trimming took 1 base from V and 3 from J, leaving 10 bases between them. Germline assignment: CDR1 SGHVS and CDR2 FQNEAQ. The CDR3 covers 14 residues. The DNA for the CDR3 is TGTGCCAGCAGCTTAGAAGTAGCAAGCTACGAGCAGTACTTC. This encodes CASSLEVASYEQYF.

Regarding this clonotype: One junction end does not reproduce the germline sequence, and a read error may be involved. V and J are TRBV28 and TRBJ2-5; unclear D gene. This CDR3 contains 14 residues. Germline-derived CDR1 and CDR2 are MDHEN and SYDVKM. Written as DNA, the CDR3 is TGTCCCAGCCGTGGAGTAGCTCTCCAAGAGACCCAGTACTTC. Residues: CPSRGVALQETQYF.

The table lists this clonotype with many counts. The chain joins TRBV12-3 or TRBV12-4 to TRBJ2-3, with TRBD2 matching 15 bases. CDR3 length: 17 residues. With 6 bases clipped from V and 6 bases from J, the junction kept 10 bases outside the gene matches. The CDR3 nucleotides are TGTGCCAGCAGCCGTGGACTAGCGGGAGGGCCCTCGGATACGCAGTATTTT. It yields the protein CASSRGLAGGPSDTQYF.

This clonotype has ten or more counts. The rearrangement links TRBV5-1 to TRBJ2-2, with unresolved D. The CDR3 is 14 residues long. V was shortened by 0 bases and J by 5 bases, with 8 bases between the two germline ends. The germline V gene has CDR1 SGHRS and CDR2 YFSETQ. CDR3 coding DNA: TGCGCCAGCAGCTTGGCTCGGGTAACCGGGGAGCTGTTTTTT. This codes for CASSLARVTGELFF. Supplemented by reference TRBV5-1 and TRBJ2-2, the full variable domain reads KAGVTQTPRYLIKTRGQQVTLSCSPISGHRSVSWYQQTPGQGLQFLFEYFSETQRNKGNFPGRFSGRQFSNSRSEMNVSTLELGDSALYLCASSLARVTGELFFGEGSRLTVL.

This chain uses TRBV5-1 with TRBJ2-1; D is possibly TRBD1 (5 bases). V shed 4 bases and J shed 7 bases, with 21 bases lying between them. From germline, CDR1 is SGHRS and CDR2 YFSETQ. This CDR3 has 16 amino acids. The CDR3 DNA reads TGCGCCAGCAGCCCCCGGCAGGGCGTATCAGGGAATGAGCAGTTCTTC. This translates into CASSPRQGVSGNEQFF.

This clonotype was observed at least ten times. This chain connects TRBV7-9 to TRBJ2-5; 11 nucleotides line up with TRBD2. Germline V gene data show CDR1 as SEHNR and CDR2 as FQNEAQ (reference sequence). The CDR3 is made up of 16 amino acids. Unmatched junction bases numbered 9, after V lost 5 bases and J lost 4 bases. This CDR3 is CASSTILAGAPETQYF. Written as DNA, the CDR3 is TGTGCCAGCAGCACCATACTAGCGGGAGCCCCAGAGACCCAGTACTTC. Combining the CDR3 with reference TRBV7-9 and TRBJ2-5 gives the whole variable domain DTGVSQNPRHKITKRGQNVTFRCDPISEHNRLYWYRQTLGQGPEFLTYFQNEAQLEKSRLLSDRFSAERPKGSFSTLEIQRTEQGDSAMYLCASSTILAGAPETQYFGPGTRLLVL.

This clonotype was detected many times. V gene TRBV10-3 combines with J gene TRBJ2-1; TRBD2 matches 8 bases. The V segment lost 0 bases and the J segment 5 bases; nucleotides outside the gene matches: 6. CDR1 and CDR2 (germline): ENHRY, SYGVKD. The CDR3 covers 16 residues. The CDR3 loop is CAISESGTRGNNEQFF. Written as DNA, the CDR3 is TGTGCCATCAGTGAGTCCGGGACTAGGGGAAACAATGAGCAGTTCTTC.

This clonotype was seen at least ten times. The V and J genes are TRBV20-1 and TRBJ2-1; no definite D call. Germline-derived CDR1 and CDR2 are DFQATT and SNEGSKA (reference sequence). V shed 1 base and J shed 0 bases, with 13 bases lying between them. This CDR3 has 16 residues. In nucleotides, the CDR3 is TGCAGTGCTAGAGCCGTCGGACGGAACTCCTACAATGAGCAGTTCTTC. Encoded protein: CSARAVGRNSYNEQFF.

This clonotype showed up many times. The J gene is TRBJ2-5, the V gene TRBV5-1; D is unresolved. Germline CDR1 SGHRS, CDR2 YFSETQ. The CDR3 has 16 residues. The V and J ends lost 2 bases and 5 bases respectively, with 19 bases between them. The DNA of the CDR3 is TGCGCCAGCAGCTTAGGCACCTTACCCGCCCAGGAGACCCAGTACTTC. It encodes CASSLGTLPAQETQYF. Full variable domain (remainder filled in from reference TRBV5-1 and TRBJ2-5): KAGVTQTPRYLIKTRGQQVTLSCSPISGHRSVSWYQQTPGQGLQFLFEYFSETQRNKGNFPGRFSGRQFSNSRSEMNVSTLELGDSALYLCASSLGTLPAQETQYFGPGTRLLVL.

This clonotype appeared once. The V gene is TRBV18, the J gene TRBJ1-4; no clear D. CDR3 length equals 15 residues. Trimming removed 6 bases from V and 7 bases from J, with 18 bases in between. Germline loops: CDR1 KGHSH, CDR2 LQKENI. The CDR3 reads CASSARGRNSEKLFF. The CDR3 DNA follows: TGTGCCAGCTCGGCACGAGGGCGGAACTCTGAAAAACTGTTTTTT. Combining the CDR3 with reference TRBV18 and TRBJ1-4 gives the whole variable domain NAGVMQNPRHLVRRRGQEARLRCSPMKGHSHVYWYRQLPEEGLKFMVYLQKENIIDESGMPKERFSAEFPKEGPSILRIQQVVRGDSAAYFCASSARGRNSEKLFFGSGTQLSVL.

This clonotype was found many times. V gene TRBV28 combines with J gene TRBJ2-2; D gene ambiguous. Trimming removed 11 bases at V and 1 base at J, with 11 bases between. CDR1 and CDR2 (germline): MDHEN, SYDVKM. This CDR3 has 13 amino acids. The chain's CDR3 is CASYTGNTGELFF. CDR3 sequence (DNA): TGTGCCTCGTACACCGGGAACACCGGGGAGCTGTTTTTT.

The V call is TRBV29-1, the J call TRBJ2-7; 7 nucleotides line up with TRBD2. CDR1 SQVTM and CDR2 ANQGSEA come from the germline V gene. V lost 5 bases, J lost 0 bases, and 10 bases stayed unmatched. The CDR3 contains 15 residues. The CDR3 DNA reads TGCAGCGTTCTCAAACTAGCGACTGCCTCCTACGAGCAGTACTTC. The encoded protein is CSVLKLATASYEQYF.

This clonotype was observed once. Since a far larger clone is one base different, this is likely a read error. The chain is built from TRBV28 and TRBJ2-1; 9 bases line up with TRBD2. This CDR3 has 16 amino acids. Germline CDR1 is MDHEN and CDR2 is SYDVKM. The trim removed 6 bases at V and 13 bases at J, leaving 19 bases unmatched. CDR3 sequence (DNA): TGTGCCAGCAGCCTAAACCATGGGGGCGGGAGGGAGACCCAGTTCTTC. As protein: CASSLNHGGGRETQFF.

This clonotype was picked up many times. The chain is built from TRBV6-2 or TRBV6-3 and TRBJ2-1; 9 bases match TRBD1. V gave up 5 bases and J gave up 4 bases; unmatched junction bases: 6. The V gene's germline CDR1 is MNHEY and CDR2 SVGEGT. There are 15 residues in the CDR3. CDR3 sequence (DNA): TGTGCCAGCAGTAGACAGGGGGACCCGTACAATGAGCAGTTCTTC. Protein product: CASSRQGDPYNEQFF.

This clonotype was counted ten times or more. This CDR3 reads CAISESQGAYGYTF. Here the CDR3 DNA reads TGTGCCATCAGTGAGTCCCAGGGGGCTTATGGCTACACCTTC. The V call is TRBV10-3, the J call TRBJ1-2, with 8 bases identical to TRBD1. The CDR3 runs to 14 residues. Germline V lookup: CDR1 ENHRY, CDR2 SYGVKD. V was clipped by 0 bases and J by 5 bases; unmatched bases: 2.

This clonotype has ten or more counts. This chain joins TRBV3-1 and TRBJ2-5; no reliable D call. The germline V and J ends were trimmed by 1 base and 0 bases, with 9 bases remaining between them. CDR1 and CDR2 (germline): LGHDT, YNNKEL (reference sequence). CDR3 size: 15 residues. The CDR3 DNA reads as TGTGCCAGCAGCCAAGGTGACGGGTACCAAGAGACCCAGTACTTC. This codes for CASSQGDGYQETQYF.

This clonotype has ten or more counts. CDR3 bases: TGTGCCAGCAGTTTACCTTACAGGGGGCTACTGTTCTTC. Protein: CASSLPYRGLLFF. The chain is built from TRBV27 and TRBJ2-1, with 9 bases aligning to TRBD1. This CDR3 region has 13 residues. With V trimmed by 2 bases and J by 15 bases, 8 bases remained unmatched. CDR1 is MNHEY and CDR2 is SMNVEV in the germline V gene (reference sequence).

This clonotype was detected many times. The chain links TRBV28 to TRBJ2-3; tentative D call: TRBD1 (5 bases). Trimming removed 7 bases from V and 0 bases from J, with 14 bases in between. The CDR3 covers 15 residues. Germline CDR1 reads MDHEN; CDR2 reads SYDVKM. The DNA of the CDR3 is TGTGCCAGCACCCTGTCCCAGGGAAGCACAGATACGCAGTATTTT. Translation: CASTLSQGSTDTQYF.

At least ten counts were recorded for this clonotype. This sequence joins TRBV10-2 and TRBJ1-5; D is unresolved. This CDR3 has 11 amino acids. Trimming removed 3 bases from V and 9 bases from J, with 6 bases in between. In germline, CDR1 is WSHSY, CDR2 SAAADI. CDR3 bases: TGCGCCAGCAGTGAAAAAGGGCCCCAGCATTTT. Translated: CASSEKGPQHF.

This clonotype has ten or more counts. This sequence joins TRBV5-1 and TRBJ2-3, with a possible D match to TRBD2 (5 bases). Germline V gene sequence: CDR1 SGHRS, CDR2 YFSETQ. This CDR3 spans 14 amino acids. V was shortened by 1 base and J by 0 bases, with 6 bases between the two germline ends. CDR3 loop: CASSLSGSTDTQYF. The CDR3 DNA is TGCGCCAGCAGCTTGAGCGGCAGCACAGATACGCAGTATTTT.

This clonotype was picked up many times. The chain combines TRBV19 with TRBJ2-1, with D perhaps TRBD1 or TRBD2 (5 bases each). Germline V gene data show CDR1 as LNHDA and CDR2 as SQIVND (reference sequence). With 9 bases removed from V and 0 bases from J, the gap between germline ends came to 12 bases. This CDR3 has 14 residues. This CDR3 is CASRDPVSYNEQFF. CDR3 bases: TGTGCCAGCCGGGACCCAGTCTCCTACAATGAGCAGTTCTTC.

In its sample, this clonotype was seen many times. The CDR3 sequence is CASSFPPTYTDTQYF. CDR3 nucleotide sequence: TGTGCCAGCAGCTTCCCGCCTACGTACACAGATACGCAGTATTTT. V is TRBV5-7 and J is TRBJ2-3; no clear D gene. TRBV5-7 is recorded as an ORF, its role being uncertain. The CDR3 is 15 amino acids. Trimming removed 2 bases from V and 2 bases from J, with 12 bases in between.

This clonotype was detected many times. V and J are TRBV6-6 and TRBJ2-7; D possibly corresponds to TRBD2 (6 bases). The CDR3 extends over 17 amino acids. In germline, CDR1 is MNHNY, CDR2 SVGAGI (reference sequence). Trimming shortened V by 0 bases and J by 0 bases, and 15 bases separated the two germline ends. The DNA of the CDR3 is TGTGCCAGCAGTTACTCGATGCGACTAGGGAGCTCCTACGAGCAGTACTTC. Its protein is CASSYSMRLGSSYEQYF.

Of note for this clonotype: A single base is all that separates this from a far larger clone, so a read error is likely. This chain links TRBV5-1 with TRBJ2-1; D is perhaps TRBD1 (6 bases). V was shortened by 4 bases and J by 10 bases, with 18 bases between the two germline ends. Germline CDR1 is SGHRS and CDR2 is YFSETQ. CDR3 length: 14 amino acids. The CDR3 protein is CASSDGDTIYEQFF. DNA for the CDR3: TGCGCCAGCAGCGACGGGGACACTATCTACGAGCAGTTCTTC.

This clonotype showed up many times. The V call is TRBV13, the J call TRBJ2-7; 7 bases align to TRBD1. The V gene end was trimmed by 4 bases and the J gene end by 7 bases; junction bases not matched to a gene: 16. This CDR3 is 16 amino acids long. CDR1 is PRHDT and CDR2 is FYEKMQ in the germline V gene (reference sequence). The CDR3 DNA sequence: TGTGCCAGCAGCTCCCCGACCCGGGACAGACACCAAGAGCAGTACTTC. Its translation is CASSSPTRDRHQEQYF.